Listed below are T cell receptor beta chains from one sample, sequenced in a study of cytomegalovirus exposure and HLA in healthy donors. Assay: immunoSEQ multiplex PCR; the TCRdb copy retains only in-frame clones and omits some. Among roughly 180,000 clones listed, around 75% were seen once. The sequencing input was PBMCs. These receptors all stem from a female donor in good health and CMV-seronegative. The CDR3 runs from the conserved cysteine through the conserved F or W. D genes are given only for firm matches. The size field is filled for only some rows; it gives once, few, many or a size class.

TRBJ1-4 once TRBV7-9 - CASSLDPHRGKLFF TGTGCCAGCAGCTTAGACCCCCACCGGGGAAAACTGTTTTTT
TRBJ1-5 - TRBV19 - CASSIISGFNQPQHF TGTGCCAGTAGTATCATCTCGGGATTCAATCAGCCCCAGCATTTT
TRBJ2-7 - TRBV30 - CAWSARTAGGQYF TGTGCCTGGAGTGCCCGGACAGCTGGAGGGCAGTACTTC
TRBJ2-7 - TRBV9 - CASSRGATYEQYF TGTGCCAGCAGTCGTGGGGCTACCTACGAGCAGTACTTC
TRBJ2-7 - TRBV18 TRBD2 CASSLTSGSSYEQYF TGTGCCAGCTCACTTACTAGCGGGAGCTCCTACGAGCAGTACTTC
TRBJ1-1 - TRBV18 - CASSPSGQTNTEAFF TGTGCCAGCTCACCCTCCGGACAGACGAACACTGAAGCTTTCTTT
TRBJ2-1 once TRBV7-6 - CASSALGTQNEQFF TGTGCCAGCAGTGCCCTGGGGACACAGAATGAGCAGTTCTTC
TRBJ2-7 once TRBV28 - CASSAEAGGQVGQYF TGTGCCAGCAGTGCCGAGGCGGGCGGGCAGGTAGGGCAGTACTTC
TRBJ1-5 - TRBV28 TRBD1 CASSPRQGLSNQPQHF TGTGCCAGCAGTCCCCGACAGGGTTTGTCCAATCAGCCCCAGCATTTT
TRBJ2-7 - TRBV9 - CASSPPSYEQYF TGTGCCAGCAGCCCCCCATCCTACGAGCAGTACTTC
TRBJ2-1 - TRBV7-6 TRBD2 CASSRWTSGGPTNNEQFF TGTGCCAGCAGCCGCTGGACTAGCGGGGGGCCAACTAACAATGAGCAGTTCTTC
TRBJ2-3 - TRBV7-3 - CASSPFAASTDTQYF TGTGCCAGCAGCCCCTTCGCGGCCAGCACAGATACGCAGTATTTT
TRBJ2-7 - TRBV5-4 - CASSLKRGPYEQYF TGTGCCAGCAGCTTAAAAAGGGGTCCCTACGAGCAGTACTTC
TRBJ2-1 once TRBV2 TRBD2 CASRSWRGESYNEQFF TGTGCCAGCAGATCTTGGCGGGGGGAGTCCTACAATGAGCAGTTCTTC
TRBJ2-3 - TRBV18 - CASSPIRDIASTDTQYF TGTGCCAGCTCACCGATCCGGGACATAGCTAGCACAGATACGCAGTATTTT
TRBJ2-7 - TRBV19 - CASSITRDISYEQYF TGTGCCAGTAGTATAACCCGGGACATTTCCTACGAGCAGTACTTC
TRBJ1-1 - TRBV4-2 - CASSQVSVFEAFF TGTGCCAGCAGCCAAGTTTCAGTGTTTGAAGCTTTCTTT
TRBJ1-2 - TRBV5-4 - CASSLASGASYGYTF TGTGCCAGCAGCTTGGCTTCAGGGGCGAGCTATGGCTACACCTTC
TRBJ2-1 - TRBV7-9 - CASSSVYNEQFF TGTGCCAGCAGCTCAGTTTACAATGAGCAGTTCTTC
TRBJ2-3 - TRBV12-5 TRBD2 CASGWGTSVADTQYF TGTGCTAGTGGTTGGGGGACTAGCGTTGCAGATACGCAGTATTTT
TRBJ2-1 - TRBV30 TRBD2 CAWRPLGGSRREQFF TGTGCCTGGAGACCGTTGGGAGGGAGCCGCCGGGAGCAGTTCTTC
TRBJ2-2 - TRBV5-1 - CASSSWTQNTGELFF TGCGCCAGCAGCTCCTGGACTCAAAACACCGGGGAGCTGTTTTTT
TRBJ2-1 - TRBV5-8 - CASSFQLTRGNEQFF TGTGCCAGCAGCTTTCAACTAACCCGGGGGAATGAGCAGTTCTTC
TRBJ2-3 - TRBV2 - CASSERSDTQYF TGTGCCAGCAGTGAACGGTCAGATACGCAGTATTTT
TRBJ1-3 - TRBV10-3 - CAISENRGLGASGNTIYF TGTGCCATCAGTGAGAATAGGGGCTTGGGTGCCTCTGGAAACACCATATATTTT
TRBJ2-7 - TRBV18 - CASSPPGRRARDEQYF TGTGCCAGCTCACCACCAGGGCGGCGGGCTCGGGACGAGCAGTACTTC
TRBJ1-1 once TRBV19 - CASSAPYVRNTEAFF TGTGCCAGTAGTGCACCCTACGTTAGGAACACTGAAGCTTTCTTT
TRBJ2-3 once TRBV2 - CASSEGDTSGDTQYF TGTGCCAGCAGTGAAGGGGACACCTCGGGGGATACGCAGTATTTT
TRBJ2-7 few TRBV5-6 TRBD1 CASSPWGRQGAGEQYF TGTGCCAGCAGCCCCTGGGGCCGACAGGGGGCGGGCGAGCAGTACTTC
TRBJ2-7 - TRBV28 TRBD1 CASSSFTRTGSYEQYF TGTGCCAGCAGTTCATTTACTCGGACAGGCTCCTACGAGCAGTACTTC
TRBJ1-1 - TRBV27 TRBD1 CASSSTGGVEAFF TGTGCCAGCAGTTCAACAGGGGGCGTTGAAGCTTTCTTT
TRBJ2-3 - TRBV9 TRBD1 CASSVAGGASTDTQYF TGTGCCAGCAGCGTAGCAGGGGGAGCTAGCACAGATACGCAGTATTTT
TRBJ2-1 - TRBV13 TRBD2 CASSFTTSGRNNEQFF TGTGCCAGCAGCTTTACAACTAGCGGGAGAAACAATGAGCAGTTCTTC
TRBJ2-1 - TRBV14 TRBD1 CASSQRQGYLSNEQFF TGTGCCAGCAGCCAACGACAGGGCTATTTGAGCAATGAGCAGTTCTTC
TRBJ2-7 - TRBV19 - CASSEAGLYEQYF TGTGCCTCCTCGGAAGCAGGTCTCTACGAGCAGTACTTC
TRBJ2-5 - TRBV7-6 - CASSNTLDTYQETQYF TGTGCCAGCAGCAACACACTGGACACTTACCAAGAGACCCAGTACTTC
TRBJ2-5 - TRBV5-5 TRBD1 CASSFQGAETQYF TGTGCCAGCAGCTTCCAGGGGGCCGAGACCCAGTACTTC
TRBJ2-1 - TRBV30 TRBD2 CAWREGFSYNEQFF TGTGCCTGGCGGGAGGGTTTTTCCTACAATGAGCAGTTCTTC
TRBJ1-5 - TRBV7-8 - CASSLGGAGQPQHF TGTGCCAGCAGCTTGGGGGGGGCCGGTCAGCCCCAGCATTTT
TRBJ2-5 - TRBV18 - CASSLGSQETQYF TGTGCCAGCTCACTTGGCAGTCAAGAGACCCAGTACTTC